A single sample is the source of the 30 T cell receptor beta chains below, sequenced in a study of blood T cell repertoires in COVID-19. Profiled with immunoSEQ multiplex PCR; TCRdb holds only in-frame clones, not every one. This table holds roughly 140,000 clones, around four fifths found once. The specimen was peripheral blood. The receptors derive from a human donor in a cohort sampled during active COVID-19.

This clone was detected once. The chain carries TRBV25-1 and TRBJ1-2, with 9 bases that match TRBD1. This CDR3 comprises 13 residues. J was trimmed by 4 bases and V by 6 bases; bases with no gene match: 3. Germline assignment: CDR1 MGHDK and CDR2 SYGVNS. CDR3 nucleotides: TGTGCCAGCAGGGACAGGGGCGGCTATGGCTACACCTTC. Protein: CASRDRGGYGYTF.

The chain recombines TRBV18 with TRBJ2-5; 7 positions match TRBD1. J lost 2 bases, V lost 8 bases, and 2 bases had no gene match. This CDR3 is 12 amino acids long. The germline V gene encodes CDR1 KGHSH and CDR2 LQKENI. The DNA of the CDR3 is TGTGCCAGCAGGGGACAGCAAGAGACCCAGTACTTC. As protein: CASRGQQETQYF.

The chain couples TRBV7-9 to TRBJ1-6; the D gene is possibly TRBD1 (5 bases). The CDR3 has 14 amino acids. Trimming removed 2 bases from V and 8 bases from J, with 10 bases in between. Germline-derived CDR1 and CDR2 are SEHNR and FQNEAQ (reference sequence). This chain's CDR3 is CASSLTQADSPLHF. The CDR3, as DNA: TGTGCCAGCAGCTTAACACAGGCTGATTCACCCCTCCACTTT.

V is TRBV29-1 and J is TRBJ1-2; TRBD1 might be the D (5 bases). The V and J ends lost 4 bases and 6 bases respectively, with 18 bases between them. The CDR3 extends over 14 amino acids. Germline V lookup: CDR1 SQVTM, CDR2 ANQGSEA. In nucleotides, the CDR3 is TGCAGCGTTGGGGGGGGTAGGTCAGGGAATGGCTACACCTTC. It yields the protein CSVGGGRSGNGYTF.

This clone was recorded once. The V call is TRBV20-1, the J call TRBJ2-2; TRBD2 matches at 12 bases. CDR3 length equals 17 residues. The trim removed 3 bases at V and 0 bases at J, leaving 5 bases unmatched. CDR1 is DFQATT and CDR2 is SNEGSKA in the germline V gene (reference sequence). The CDR3 DNA sequence: TGCAGTGCTAGTGGGGCTAGCGGGGGGGCGAACACCGGGGAGCTGTTTTTT. It translates to CSASGASGGANTGELFF.

The V gene is TRBV7-2, the J gene TRBJ1-3; no clear D. Germline assignment: CDR1 SGHTA and CDR2 FQGNSA. The CDR3 has 15 residues. V shed 4 bases and J shed 0 bases, with 10 bases lying between them. This CDR3 reads CASSSAGFSGNTIYF. CDR3 nucleotide sequence: TGTGCCAGCAGCTCCGCGGGGTTCTCTGGAAACACCATATATTTT.

This clone was found a few times. The chain has TRBV11-3 and TRBJ1-1, with 7 bases that match TRBD1. Germline V gene data show CDR1 as SGHNT and CDR2 as YENEEA. V shed 6 bases, J shed 1 base, and the junction held 5 bases outside the gene matches. This CDR3 contains 14 residues. CDR3 in amino acids: CASSPDRTNTEAFF. For the CDR3, the DNA is TGTGCCAGCAGTCCGGACAGGACGAACACTGAAGCTTTCTTT. The variable domain in full, with the rest retrieved from reference TRBV11-3 and TRBJ1-1, is EAGVVQSPRYKIIEKKQPVAFWCNPISGHNTLYWYLQNLGQGPELLIRYENEEAVDDSQLPKDRFSAERLKGVDSTLKIQPAELGDSAVYLCASSPDRTNTEAFFGQGTRLTVV.

This clone was seen only a few times. This chain joins TRBV5-8 and TRBJ1-2, with 8 bases lining up with TRBD1. With 2 bases clipped from V and 6 bases from J, the junction kept 9 bases outside the gene matches. This CDR3 has 15 amino acids. Germline values: CDR1 SGHTS, CDR2 YDEGEE. This CDR3 reads CASSFETGARNGYTF. The CDR3 coding sequence is TGTGCCAGCAGCTTCGAGACAGGGGCTAGGAATGGCTACACCTTC.

The chain links TRBV4-2 to TRBJ1-2; tentatively, D is TRBD1 (5 bases). The CDR3 has 15 residues. Trimming took 0 bases from V and 3 from J, leaving 11 bases between them. Looked up from germline, CDR1 is LGHNA and CDR2 is YNFKEQ. CDR3 sequence (DNA): TGTGCCAGCAGCCAAGACCCCCAGGGCGACTATGGCTACACCTTC. Protein: CASSQDPQGDYGYTF.

This sequence joins TRBV18 and TRBJ2-3; D ambiguous. Germline V gene sequence: CDR1 KGHSH, CDR2 LQKENI. Between the trimmed V and J ends, which lost 2 bases and 2 bases, there was a span of 5 bases. This CDR3 has 13 amino acids. CDR3 in DNA: TGTGCCAGCTCACCAGAGTTCACAGATACGCAGTATTTT. It yields the protein CASSPEFTDTQYF.

This sequence joins TRBV28 and TRBJ1-2; 8 positions match TRBD1. Germline CDR1 reads MDHEN; CDR2 reads SYDVKM. The V segment lost 6 bases and the J segment 6 bases; nucleotides outside the gene matches: 6. The CDR3 has 13 residues. This CDR3 reads CASRLTGGHGYTF. In DNA, the CDR3 is TGTGCCAGCAGACTAACAGGGGGTCATGGCTACACCTTC.

This clone was recorded once. V usage is TRBV11-2 and J usage is TRBJ1-4; 9 bases are a match to TRBD1. Germline loops: CDR1 SGHAT, CDR2 FQNNGV. Trimming at V came to 2 bases and at J to 5 bases, leaving 6 bases not matched to a gene. This CDR3 spans 16 amino acids. CDR3 in DNA: TGTGCCAGCAGCTTATCGACCGGGACAGGGAATGAAAAACTGTTTTTT. Amino acids: CASSLSTGTGNEKLFF.

J is TRBJ2-1 and V is TRBV9; the D is unclear. CDR3 size: 13 residues. The V gene's germline CDR1 is SGDLS and CDR2 YYNGEE. V was cut by 0 bases and J by 5 bases, with 6 bases left in between. For the CDR3, the DNA is TGTGCCAGCAGCGTAGCAGTTCACAATGAGCAGTTCTTC. Translating it yields CASSVAVHNEQFF.

The chain has TRBV4-1 and TRBJ2-1; 7 nucleotides match TRBD1. This CDR3 is built from 16 residues. CDR1 is MGHRA, CDR2 YSYEKL, per germline. Unmatched junction bases numbered 6, after V lost 1 base and J lost 3 bases. The chain's CDR3 is CASSQVRSGGYNEQFF. The CDR3, as DNA: TGCGCCAGCAGCCAAGTTAGGTCAGGGGGCTACAATGAGCAGTTCTTC.

This rearrangement joins TRBV5-4 to TRBJ2-3; the D is unclear. The CDR3 extends over 15 amino acids. V gave up 0 bases and J gave up 4 bases, with 12 bases separating them. Germline V gene data show CDR1 as SGHNT and CDR2 as YYREEE (reference sequence). CDR3 sequence reads: CASSLGTFSADTQYF. The CDR3 region has the DNA TGTGCCAGCAGCTTGGGTACTTTCTCCGCAGATACGCAGTATTTT. Combining the CDR3 with reference TRBV5-4 and TRBJ2-3 gives the whole variable domain ETGVTQSPTHLIKTRGQQVTLRCSSQSGHNTVSWYQQALGQGPQFIFQYYREEENGRGNFPPRFSGLQFPNYSSELNVNALELDDSALYLCASSLGTFSADTQYFGPGTRLTVL.

The chain is built from TRBV11-2 and TRBJ2-2, with 7 bases fitting TRBD2. This CDR3 contains 15 residues. Trimming at V came to 6 bases and at J to 1 base, leaving 5 bases not matched to a gene. Germline lookup yields CDR1 SGHAT and CDR2 FQNNGV. CDR3 DNA: TGTGCCAGCAGTTATAGCGGGTTGAACACCGGGGAGCTGTTTTTT. Translating it yields CASSYSGLNTGELFF.

V and J are TRBV5-4 and TRBJ1-3; no reliable D call. Germline CDR1 reads SGHNT; CDR2 reads YYREEE (reference sequence). Trimming took 4 bases from V and 0 from J, leaving 11 bases between them. The CDR3 sequence is 15 residues long. The CDR3 bases are TGTGCCAGCAGCCCTGACACGCTCTCTGGAAACACCATATATTTT. Protein: CASSPDTLSGNTIYF.

The chain carries TRBV19 and TRBJ1-5, with D possibly being TRBD1 (6 bases). CDR3 size: 13 residues. The V gene's germline CDR1 is LNHDA and CDR2 SQIVND (reference sequence). The V end lost 6 bases, the J end lost 5 bases, and 11 bases lay between the germline ends. For the CDR3, the DNA is TGTGCCAGTAGGAACAGGGCCGATCAGCCCCAGCATTTT. This sequence encodes CASRNRADQPQHF.

CDR3: CASSTGVRSGYTF. CDR3 DNA: TGTGCCAGCAGTACAGGGGTTCGTTCTGGCTACACCTTC. The J gene is TRBJ1-2, the V gene TRBV6-5; TRBD1 agrees at 7 bases. The CDR3 is 13 residues long. Trimming cost V 5 bases and J 7 bases; bases outside gene matches: 7. Germline CDR1 is MNHEY and CDR2 is SVGAGI.

This sequence joins TRBV2 and TRBJ1-6; D is uncertain. Germline lookup yields CDR1 SNHLY and CDR2 FYNNEI. The CDR3 extends over 15 amino acids. The V and J ends lost 2 bases and 9 bases respectively, with 14 bases between them. The CDR3 sequence: CASSEPTVLLSPLHF. The CDR3 nucleotides are TGTGCCAGCAGTGAACCCACGGTTCTCCTTTCACCCCTCCACTTT.

Only a few counts were recorded for this clone. The chain employs TRBV5-4 and TRBJ1-6; D perhaps matches TRBD1 (6 bases). Germline CDR1 reads SGHNT; CDR2 reads YYREEE (reference sequence). CDR3 length: 15 amino acids. Trimming took off 4 bases at V and 6 bases at J, with 14 bases between the two ends. CDR3 nucleotides: TGTGCCAGCAGCCGACGGGACACCCCTAATTCACCCCTCCACTTT. Encoded protein: CASSRRDTPNSPLHF.

V gene TRBV18 combines with J gene TRBJ1-1; D is uncertain. The CDR3 covers 13 residues. Trimming took 2 bases from V and 3 from J, leaving 7 bases between them. Germline lookup yields CDR1 KGHSH and CDR2 LQKENI. The CDR3 DNA reads TGTGCCAGCTCACCATATCTGTACACTGAAGCTTTCTTT. It encodes CASSPYLYTEAFF.

The CDR3 region has the DNA TGTGCCTGGAGTATGGCAAGATCTCAGCAGTACTTC. Encoded protein: CAWSMARSQQYF. This chain links TRBV30 with TRBJ2-7; D unresolved. The CDR3 totals 12 residues. The V end was cut by 2 bases, the J end by 8 bases, with 13 bases between. Germline CDR1 and CDR2: GTSNPN and SVGIG (reference sequence).

This chain uses TRBV15 with TRBJ1-3, with D maybe TRBD1 (5 bases). The CDR3 spans 15 residues. Trimming removed 0 bases from V and 0 bases from J, with 6 bases in between. Per the germline V gene, CDR1 is LNHNV and CDR2 is YYDKDF (reference sequence). The DNA for the CDR3 is TGTGCCACCAGCAGAGATAGGGGCTCTGGAAACACCATATATTTT. It specifies CATSRDRGSGNTIYF.

The chain has TRBV4-1 and TRBJ1-4; TRBD1 matches 9 bases. Germline V gene sequence: CDR1 MGHRA, CDR2 YSYEKL. The V and J ends lost 2 bases and 4 bases, in that order; junction bases with no gene match: 8. The CDR3 spans 17 residues. CDR3 residues: CASSQYHRGQGNEKLFF. As DNA, the CDR3 is TGCGCCAGCAGCCAATATCACAGGGGGCAGGGTAATGAAAAACTGTTTTTT.

This chain links TRBV2 with TRBJ1-4; 7 nucleotides match TRBD1. The CDR3 sequence is 18 residues long. The germline CDR1 and CDR2 sequences are SNHLY and FYNNEI. Trimming cost V 6 bases and J 0 bases; bases outside gene matches: 13. The CDR3 here is CASSDIGTATATNEKLFF. CDR3 nucleotide sequence: TGTGCCAGCAGCGACATCGGGACAGCCACAGCAACTAATGAAAAACTGTTTTTT.

Written as DNA, the CDR3 is TGTGCCAGCAGCCCCAGGACAGGGGAGCTCTATGGCTACACCTTC. The encoded protein is CASSPRTGELYGYTF. This chain joins TRBV7-2 and TRBJ1-2; the match to TRBD1 covers 9 bases. Germline V gene data show CDR1 as SGHTA and CDR2 as FQGNSA. J lost 4 bases, V lost 5 bases, and 8 bases had no gene match. The CDR3 runs to 15 residues.

The chain links TRBV5-6 to TRBJ1-4; D uncertain. The V gene's germline CDR1 is SGHDT and CDR2 YYEEEE. CDR3 length: 16 residues. V shed 2 bases and J shed 1 base, with 12 bases lying between them. DNA for the CDR3: TGTGCCAGCAGCTTTTGGGCCACCCGAACTAATGAAAAACTGTTTTTT. It translates to CASSFWATRTNEKLFF.

V and J are TRBV24-1 and TRBJ2-5; 11 bases map to TRBD2. There are 16 residues in the CDR3. The V and J ends lost 2 bases and 3 bases, in that order; junction bases with no gene match: 4. Germline-derived CDR1 and CDR2 are KGHDR and SFDVKD. For the CDR3, the DNA is TGTGCCACCAGTGATTCTGGTAGCGGGGGGGAAGAGACCCAGTACTTC. Its translation: CATSDSGSGGEETQYF.

The chain has TRBV7-8 and TRBJ1-5; 11 nucleotides agree with TRBD1. This CDR3 spans 15 amino acids. The germline gives CDR1 SGHVS, CDR2 FQNEAQ. The junction had 1 base not matched to a gene; V was cut back by 1 base and J by 5 bases. This CDR3 reads CASSLGTGGYQPQHF. CDR3 coding DNA: TGTGCCAGCAGCTTAGGGACAGGGGGCTATCAGCCCCAGCATTTT.